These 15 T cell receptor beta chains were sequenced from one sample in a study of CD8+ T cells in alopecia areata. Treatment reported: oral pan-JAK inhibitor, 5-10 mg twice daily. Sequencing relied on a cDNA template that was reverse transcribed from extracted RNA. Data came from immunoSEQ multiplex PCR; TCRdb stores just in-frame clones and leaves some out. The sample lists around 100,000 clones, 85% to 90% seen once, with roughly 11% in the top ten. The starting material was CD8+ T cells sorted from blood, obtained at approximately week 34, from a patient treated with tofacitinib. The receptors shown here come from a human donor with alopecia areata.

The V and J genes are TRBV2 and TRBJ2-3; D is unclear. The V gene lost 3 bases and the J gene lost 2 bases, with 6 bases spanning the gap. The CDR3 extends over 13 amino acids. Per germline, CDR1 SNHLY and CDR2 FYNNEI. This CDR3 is CASSDTYTDTQYF. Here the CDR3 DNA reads TGTGCCAGCAGTGACACCTACACAGATACGCAGTATTTT.

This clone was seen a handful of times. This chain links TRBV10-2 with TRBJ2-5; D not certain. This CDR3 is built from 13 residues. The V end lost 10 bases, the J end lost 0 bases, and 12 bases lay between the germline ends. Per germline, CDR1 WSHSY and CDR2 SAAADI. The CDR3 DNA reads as TGCGCCACCTCACGTGATAACCAAGAGACCCAGTACTTC. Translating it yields CATSRDNQETQYF.

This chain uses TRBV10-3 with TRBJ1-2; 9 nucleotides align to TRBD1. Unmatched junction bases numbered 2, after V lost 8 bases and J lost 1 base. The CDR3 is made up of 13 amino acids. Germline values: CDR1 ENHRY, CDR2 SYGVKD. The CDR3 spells CAIGDRDNYGYTF. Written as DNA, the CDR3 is TGTGCCATCGGGGACAGGGATAACTATGGCTACACCTTC.

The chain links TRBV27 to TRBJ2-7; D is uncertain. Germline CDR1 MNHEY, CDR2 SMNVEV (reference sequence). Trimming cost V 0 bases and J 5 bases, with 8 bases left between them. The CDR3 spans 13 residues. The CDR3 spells CASSLSALNEQYF. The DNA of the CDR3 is TGTGCCAGCAGTTTATCGGCCTTGAACGAGCAGTACTTC.

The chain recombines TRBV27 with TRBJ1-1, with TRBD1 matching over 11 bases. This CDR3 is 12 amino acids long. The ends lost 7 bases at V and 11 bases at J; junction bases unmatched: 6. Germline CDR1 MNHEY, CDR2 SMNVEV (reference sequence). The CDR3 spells CASIGTGGLAFF. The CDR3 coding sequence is TGTGCCAGCATCGGGACAGGGGGTTTGGCTTTCTTT.

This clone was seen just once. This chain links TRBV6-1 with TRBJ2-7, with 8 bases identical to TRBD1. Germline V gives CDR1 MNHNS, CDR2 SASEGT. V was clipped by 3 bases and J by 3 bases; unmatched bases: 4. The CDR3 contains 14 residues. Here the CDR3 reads CASSDFTGGYEQYF. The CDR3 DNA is TGTGCCAGCAGTGATTTTACAGGGGGCTACGAGCAGTACTTC.

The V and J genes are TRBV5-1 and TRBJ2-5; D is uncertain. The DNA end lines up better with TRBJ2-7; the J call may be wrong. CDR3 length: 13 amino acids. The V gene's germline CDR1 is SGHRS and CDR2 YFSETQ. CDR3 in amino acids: CASSLRFAYEQYF. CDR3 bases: TGCGCCAGCAGCTTAAGGTTTGCCTACGAGCAGTACTTC.

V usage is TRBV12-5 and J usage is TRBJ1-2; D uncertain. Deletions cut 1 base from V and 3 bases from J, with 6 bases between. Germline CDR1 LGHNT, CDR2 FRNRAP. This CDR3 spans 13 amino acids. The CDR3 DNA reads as TGTGCTAGTGGTTTGGGCTTATACTATGGCTACACCTTC. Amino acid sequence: CASGLGLYYGYTF.

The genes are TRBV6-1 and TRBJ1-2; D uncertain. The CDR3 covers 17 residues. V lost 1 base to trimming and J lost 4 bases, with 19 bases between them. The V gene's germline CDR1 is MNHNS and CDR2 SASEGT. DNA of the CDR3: TGTGCCAGCAGTGAAGAATCCCCAGGCACCTTGGGCTATGGCTACACCTTC. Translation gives CASSEESPGTLGYGYTF.

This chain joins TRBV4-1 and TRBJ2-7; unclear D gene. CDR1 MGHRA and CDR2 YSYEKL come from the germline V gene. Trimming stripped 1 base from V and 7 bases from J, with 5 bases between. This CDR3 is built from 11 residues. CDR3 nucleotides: TGCGCCAGCAGCCAAGGACCTGAGCAGTACTTC. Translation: CASSQGPEQYF.

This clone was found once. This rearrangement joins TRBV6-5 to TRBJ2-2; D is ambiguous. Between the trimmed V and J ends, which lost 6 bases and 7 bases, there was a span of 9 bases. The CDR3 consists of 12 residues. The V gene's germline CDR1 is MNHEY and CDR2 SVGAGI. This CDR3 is CASSLYHGELFF. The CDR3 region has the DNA TGTGCCAGCAGCCTCTACCACGGGGAGCTGTTTTTT.

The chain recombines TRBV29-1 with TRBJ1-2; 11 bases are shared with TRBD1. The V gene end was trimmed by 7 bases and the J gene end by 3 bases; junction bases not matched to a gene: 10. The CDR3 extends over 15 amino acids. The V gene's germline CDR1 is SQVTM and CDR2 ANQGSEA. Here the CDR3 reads CSAEGQGGGDYGYTF. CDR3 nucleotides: TGCAGCGCGGAGGGACAGGGGGGAGGCGACTATGGCTACACCTTC.

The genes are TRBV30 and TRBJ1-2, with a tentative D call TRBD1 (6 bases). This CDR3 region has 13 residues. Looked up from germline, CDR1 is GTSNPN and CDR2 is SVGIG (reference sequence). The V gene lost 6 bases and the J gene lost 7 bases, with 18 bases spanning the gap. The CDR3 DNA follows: TGTGCCTGCCGGGTAACGGGGGGCGCTGGCTACACCTTC. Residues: CACRVTGGAGYTF.

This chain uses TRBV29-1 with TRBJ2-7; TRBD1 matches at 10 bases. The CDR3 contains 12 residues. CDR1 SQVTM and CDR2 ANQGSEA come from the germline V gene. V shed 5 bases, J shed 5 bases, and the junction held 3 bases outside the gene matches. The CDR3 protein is CSVMGTGDEQYF. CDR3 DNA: TGCAGCGTTATGGGGACAGGGGACGAGCAGTACTTC.

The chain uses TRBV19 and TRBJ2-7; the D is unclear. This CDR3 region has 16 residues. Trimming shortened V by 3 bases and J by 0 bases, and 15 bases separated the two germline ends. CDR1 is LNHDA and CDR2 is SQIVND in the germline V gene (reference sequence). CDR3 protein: CASSIRLWQPSYEQYF. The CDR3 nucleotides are TGTGCCAGTAGTATCCGTTTGTGGCAGCCCTCCTACGAGCAGTACTTC.